This T cell receptor (beta chain) was recorded in a study of cytomegalovirus exposure and HLA in healthy donors (dated by TCRdb to 2016 to 2017). Notes on the research overall: An earlier analysis of approximately 640 of the donors reported approximately 300 Gb of sequence data and 120 million or so unique TCR beta sequences from some 180 million T cells. About 320 gigabases of sequencing data and approximately 93 million unique TCR sequences were included in an early release covering under 650 HLA-typed donors. Among the approximately 430 genotyped donors, about 83% belonged to the genetic ancestry cluster associated with self-reported Caucasian donors. The aim of the study was to test whether cataloging public T cell receptors could identify signatures of past pathogen exposure. Using immunosequencing, the study profiled T cell repertoires from some 670 subjects and related those repertoires to cytomegalovirus serostatus. In addition to the first cohort of 650 to 750 subjects, a separate validation cohort of about 120 different subjects was used. High-throughput TCR immunosequencing, statistical association of individual TCRs with disease status, and machine learning were combined to predict cytomegalovirus infection status. A later analysis re-examined previously published TCR beta repertoires from 500 to 700 donors and added high-resolution HLA genotyping to investigate patterns of TCR occurrence. In the later analysis, no new phenotypic data were used to find candidate immune exposures; instead, reliance was placed on TCR beta sequences and their occurrence across donors. An earlier analysis of approximately 580 of the donors used high-throughput TCR beta sequencing to judge whether each TCR beta V gene segment behaved as functional or pseudogenic. Donor age, sex, ethnicity and CMV serostatus were compiled alongside the repertoire data. A later genetic analysis used genome-wide SNP genotypes for about 60% of the roughly 700 donors, treating that subset as a discovery cohort. All discovery cohort repertoires had been generated using a single sequencing platform. Both class I and class II loci were covered by HLA typing, at four-digit resolution. The number of donors typed differed by locus, with roughly 620-630 for A, B, C, DRB1 and DQB1, 522 for DQA1, about 610 for DPA1, and around 460 for DPB1. A handful of DR-DQ haplotypes were treated as single units for association and clustering because of strong linkage in the cohort. Among roughly 370 genotyped donors of the cohort, an average of 235,054 unique TCR beta nucleotide sequences were sequenced per donor, about a sixth of them non-productive.

The library relied on the immunoSEQ multiplex PCR assay. A mixture of 60 forward primers for TCR Vbeta segments and 13 reverse primers for TCR Jbeta segments was used in the multiplex PCR. A multiplex PCR assay on genomic DNA amplified the CDR3 region of rearranged TCR beta genes. On the Illumina HiSeq System, the amplified TCR beta libraries were sequenced as 87-base-pair reads. Per the original workflow: A later analysis counted tens of millions of unique TCR beta chains across the 640 or so repertoires, and about 10 million of these chains were shared by at least two donors. A nearest-neighbor algorithm error-corrected the raw reads and collapsed the reads into unique sequences, merging closely related sequences to remove PCR and sequencing errors. To assign V, D and J gene segments, CDR3 sequences were aligned to IMGT reference sequences. Each retained sequence needed at least a six-nucleotide match to both a V gene segment and a J gene segment. A rearrangement counted as productive if the CDR3 had no stop codons and remained in frame with V and J, and every other rearrangement counted as non-productive. Following IMGT convention, CDR3 was defined as the stretch from the second conserved V-encoded cysteine up to the conserved J-encoded phenylalanine. The earlier analysis of roughly 590 of the donors excluded sequences that lacked an unambiguous match to a single V gene segment. In an earlier analysis of some 590 of the donors, a V segment was called functional when productive rearrangements were above 56.7%, and segregating when the standard deviation between donors exceeded 5%. To diagnose cytomegalovirus status from the catalog of TCR beta chain sequences, a statistical classification framework was built. A later analysis assigned V and J genes by comparing TCR nucleotide sequences with IMGT/GENE-DB human TR gene sequences. A later analysis assigned CDR3 sequences and most-parsimonious VDJ recombination scenarios with the TCRdist pipeline. In a later analysis, each TCR beta chain was defined by its CDR3 amino acid sequence together with its V-gene family, and reads without a unique V-gene family were excluded. As a way to deal with suspected cross-contamination and a sequencing artifact, a later analysis dropped 640 or so nucleotide sequences that were highly shared and had low generation probability. For each public chain, a later analysis derived a clonal expansion index from normalized ranks of inferred template counts within each repertoire. Generation probabilities in a later analysis came from a VDJ recombination model fitted to out-of-frame rearrangements, and those results were checked against IGoR. Hypergeometric tests were used in a later analysis to score TCR-TCR, TCR-HLA and TCR-CMV co-occurrence, with a repertoire-size bias correction applied to the TCR pairs. To estimate false discovery rates, a later analysis permuted the HLA or CMV assignments 20 times. In a later analysis, co-occurring TCRs were grouped using DBSCAN, with TCRdist sequence similarity added in when clustering inside HLA-allele-positive subsets. Co-occurrence clustering excluded repertoires with fewer than 30,000 or more than 120,000 public chains, plus five with anomalous nucleotide sharing. Entries here come from immuneACCESS through TCRdb and include only in-frame sequences with V and J called. Some clones fail to appear in such tables; in the studies checked, an unresolved V gene covers under half of the shortfall, and the cause of the remainder is unknown. V, J and clone size derive from that table, while D and trimming were established from the DNA sequence. The sample records under 200,000 clones, less than 80% of which are singletons. The ten top clones hold around 2.9% of the sample.

Spanning cysteine to phenylalanine, the CDR3 consists of 16 amino acids. CDR3 DNA only is kept here, 48 bases in frame from base 1. CDR1 is given as SGHNT and CDR2 as YYREEE, both from the germline V gene (reference sequence). Trimming takes 10 bases off V and 0 bases off J; junction bases not matched to a gene: 14. Points the paper makes about the study in general: In an earlier analysis of some 550 of the donors, most TCR beta V segments were observed in productive rearrangements about 90% or about 30% of the time, broadly matching IMGT annotations. When HLA alleles, especially DR and DQ, strongly co-occurred, TCR associations were difficult to assign to individual alleles. In the study, 150 to 200 TCR beta chains were listed as associated with cytomegalovirus. Most CMV-associated TCR beta chains appeared to be HLA-restricted in a later analysis, and the HLA associations seemed to be driven largely by CMV exposure. A cluster of highly shared sequence variants was judged likely to represent a technical artifact of the sequencing pipeline. The only immune exposure information available for the cohort was CMV serostatus. The cohort was sequenced for TCR beta chains only, and without alpha or paired-chain data the features that could be detected were limited. In a later genetic analysis, fewer N-insertions in productive TCRs were reported among donors in an Asian-associated ancestry cluster than the roughly 700-donor mean. A further reported finding was that TCR beta sequences accurately predicted the HLA-A and HLA-B alleles for most subjects in the first cohort. In a later analysis, TCR association rates were found to vary across HLA loci, with the most associated TCRs seen for DRB1 alleles and the fewest for HLA-C alleles. Because counts were too low, about 18 rarely observed V segments, including chromosome 9 orphons, were excluded from the earlier analysis of several hundred of the donors. Across donors, most TCR sequences were observed very rarely, whereas some public TCRs were present in many individuals. HLA typing was unavailable for some donors at each locus, so association tests used only the typed subset. According to a later analysis, parvovirus B19, influenza, CMV and Epstein-Barr virus appeared linked to several top co-occurrence clusters. Correlated functional status among segregating V segments might reflect linkage disequilibrium, but an unknown experimental factor could not be ruled out. A later analysis associated about 17,000 TCR beta sequences with specific HLA alleles at a false discovery rate of 0.05. The authors suggested that the approach could potentially be generalized to other disease states and immunological phenotypes. The 87-base-pair reads could not distinguish some IMGT-functional V segments, including TRBV6-2 and TRBV6-3, so those segments were excluded. The classifier was reported to diagnose cytomegalovirus status with high specificity and sensitivity in both the original cohort and the validation cohort. Roughly uniform sequencing depth across donors was assumed in presence/absence analyses, although this assumption may not hold. A later genetic analysis associated a missense DCLRE1C variant with V-gene and J-gene trimming of TCR beta chains, and an independent cohort replicated the association. A few of the identified cytomegalovirus-associated TCR beta chains were confirmed in vitro to be specific for cytomegalovirus antigens. In a later analysis, HLA-associated TCR beta chains were found to be more clonally expanded and to have lower generation probabilities than equally common non-associated chains.

The cohort was made up of 500 to 800 healthy bone marrow donors. At the time of sampling, every cohort member was nominally healthy, though immune exposures that went unrecorded were likely present. The donor tested CMV seronegative and was one of the 352 seronegative cohort members. Each donor provided a peripheral blood sample, and peripheral blood mononuclear cells were used for TCR beta sequencing. The Qiagen DNeasy Blood Extraction Kit was used to extract genomic DNA from the blood cell samples. On this clone itself: Its antigen remains undetermined. One base away there is no much larger clone; base qualities are not given.

This chain joins TRBV5-4 to TRBJ1-2; TRBD1 matches 8 bases in the middle. Material: PBMCs. The receptor comes from a man aged 40-55 years in good health and CMV-seronegative. The nucleotides are TGTGCCGCTACAGGGGGTATCATGACTTCTAACTATGGCTACACCTTC. Its protein reads: CAATGGIMTSNYGYTF. Supplemented by the reference TRBV5-4 and TRBJ1-2 proteins around the CDR3, the complete variable domain is ETGVTQSPTHLIKTRGQQVTLRCSSQSGHNTVSWYQQALGQGPQFIFQYYREEENGRGNFPPRFSGLQFPNYSSELNVNALELDDSALYLCAATGGIMTSNYGYTFGSGTRLTVV.